Following are 30 T cell receptor beta chains from one sample sequenced in a study of identical twins. One entry per CDR3 protein results from TCRdb running MiXCR on the 5' RACE reads. The table has under 300,000 distinct CDR3 sequences, roughly an eighth seen once. The data also belong to a second study, concerning yellow fever vaccine responses in identical twins.

Material: memory (CD45RO+) T cells sorted from blood. These receptor sequences come from a woman under 30 in good health.

The gene calls are TRBV5-1 and TRBJ2-3; D gene unclear. Germline CDR1 is SGHRS and CDR2 is YFSETQ. Between the trimmed V and J ends, which lost 5 bases and 15 bases, there was a span of 22 bases. This CDR3 spans 13 amino acids. The CDR3 sequence is CASRDEGTDTPYF. In nucleotides, the CDR3 is TGCGCCAGCAGGGACGAAGGCACAGATACGCCTTATTTT.

The chain couples TRBV3-1 to TRBJ2-3, with TRBD2 identical over 10 bases. CDR1 LGHDT and CDR2 YNNKEL come from the germline V gene (reference sequence). This CDR3 region has 16 residues. J gave up 9 bases and V 0 bases, and 9 bases lay outside the gene matches. CDR3 sequence (DNA): TGTGCCAGCAGCCAAGATCTCCAGCGGGGGGGCCACACGCAGTATTTT. Its protein is CASSQDLQRGGHTQYF.

The rearrangement uses TRBV3-2 and TRBJ2-1; no check of the table's D call, TRBD1, against the DNA was made. TRBV3-2 is a pseudogene. The CDR3 is 17 amino acids. The CDR3 is CASCHGVRRGGNNEQFF. As DNA, the CDR3 is TGTGCCTCCTGCCACGGGGTTCGCAGGGGGGGAAACAATGAGCAGTTCTTC.

This clonotype was observed at least ten times. The CDR3 DNA is TGTGCCAGCAGCCTTCCGCGGGAGGGCTTAGAGACCCAGTACTTC. Protein sequence: CASSLPREGLETQYF. The chain recombines TRBV3-1 with TRBJ2-5; 9 nucleotides match TRBD2. Germline CDR1 LGHDT, CDR2 YNNKEL (reference sequence). Germline trimming cut 4 bases from V and 4 bases from J; bases unmatched to any gene: 7. The CDR3 extends over 15 amino acids.

Ten or more counts support this clonotype. The chain carries TRBV29-1 and TRBJ2-3, with 7 nucleotides matching TRBD2. The length of the CDR3 is 14 residues. The J segment lost 2 bases and the V segment lost 7 bases, leaving 9 bases of the junction unmatched. Germline-derived CDR1 and CDR2 are SQVTM and ANQGSEA. CDR3 amino acids: CSATSARATDTQYF. DNA for the CDR3: TGCAGCGCCACTAGCGCTAGGGCCACAGATACGCAGTATTTT.

The CDR3 nucleotides are TGTGCCAGCACCACAGCCGGTGTCTTCAGGGAAGGCAATCAGCCCCAGCATTTT. This sequence encodes CASTTAGVFREGNQPQHF. V usage is TRBV6-2 or TRBV6-3 and J usage is TRBJ1-5, with a tentative D call TRBD1 (5 bases). Germline V gene data show CDR1 as MNHEY and CDR2 as SVGEGT. CDR3 length equals 18 residues. Trimming pared 7 bases from V and 2 bases from J, leaving 24 bases between.

This clonotype was counted a few times. This chain joins TRBV6-6 and TRBJ2-4; D uncertain. The V and J ends lost 10 bases and 0 bases respectively, with 10 bases between them. Germline V gene lookup returns CDR1 MNHNY and CDR2 SVGAGI (reference sequence). This CDR3 comprises 13 residues. As DNA, the CDR3 is TGTGCCACCCGTGACCTAGCCAAAAACATTCAGTACTTC. Translation gives CATRDLAKNIQYF.

The chain joins TRBV7-6 to TRBJ1-3; 9 positions match TRBD1. The V segment lost 5 bases and the J segment 0 bases; nucleotides outside the gene matches: 8. The CDR3 contains 17 residues. Per germline, CDR1 SGHVS and CDR2 FNYEAQ. The CDR3 loop reads CASSPRGQGGSGNTIYF. CDR3 in DNA: TGTGCCAGCAGCCCTAGGGGACAGGGTGGCTCTGGAAACACCATATATTTT.

This clonotype was detected many times. V usage is TRBV29-1 and J usage is TRBJ2-3; 9 bases match TRBD2. J lost 0 bases, V lost 6 bases, and 10 bases had no gene match. The V gene's germline CDR1 is SQVTM and CDR2 ANQGSEA. This CDR3 spans 16 amino acids. The CDR3 spells CSVYILLAGSTDTQYF. The CDR3 DNA reads TGCAGCGTCTACATCCTACTAGCGGGTAGCACAGATACGCAGTATTTT.

This clonotype was detected ten times or more. V gene TRBV6-2 or TRBV6-3 combines with J gene TRBJ2-7, with D tentatively TRBD1 (7 bases). CDR3 length equals 15 residues. In germline, CDR1 is MNHEY, CDR2 SVGEGT. Trimming took 10 bases from V and 3 from J, leaving 22 bases between them. CDR3 loop: CATGGPGTESYEQYF. The CDR3 nucleotides are TGTGCCACCGGGGGCCCCGGGACAGAGAGCTACGAGCAGTACTTC.

This clonotype turned up a few times. V usage is TRBV5-1 and J usage is TRBJ2-3, with D maybe TRBD2 (6 bases). Germline CDR1 and CDR2: SGHRS and YFSETQ. The CDR3 has 13 residues. V shed 1 base and J shed 5 bases, with 8 bases lying between them. The CDR3 DNA is TGCGCCAGCAGCTTGACTAGCCGAGATACGCAGTATTTT. Its protein product is CASSLTSRDTQYF.

V usage is TRBV28 and J usage is TRBJ2-3, with 7 bases that match TRBD2. Losses at the gene ends were 11 bases for V and 10 bases for J; bases not matched to a gene: 9. Germline assignment: CDR1 MDHEN and CDR2 SYDVKM. The CDR3 is 11 residues long. In nucleotides, the CDR3 is TGTGCCGCGATAGGGGAGGGCGCGCAGTATTTT. Translation: CAAIGEGAQYF.

J is TRBJ2-1 and V is TRBV21-1; the table's D call, TRBD1, has no DNA check behind it. TRBV21-1 is tagged as a pseudogene. This CDR3 contains 16 residues. The CDR3 sequence: CASSKWLDRGRNEQFF. CDR3 coding DNA: TGTGCCAGCAGCAAATGGTTGGACAGGGGACGTAATGAGCAGTTCTTC.

This sequence joins TRBV6-5 and TRBJ1-2, with TRBD1 as a possible D gene (6 bases). The V and J ends lost 2 bases and 1 base respectively, with 11 bases between them. CDR1 and CDR2 (germline): MNHEY, SVGAGI. This CDR3 comprises 15 residues. The CDR3 DNA reads as TGTGCCAGCAGTTACGGCGGACAGTTTAACTATGGCTACACCTTC. It encodes CASSYGGQFNYGYTF.

This clonotype appeared a few times. V is TRBV6-5 and J is TRBJ2-1; possible D gene TRBD2, 6 bases. V was shortened by 2 bases and J by 1 base, with 12 bases between the two germline ends. The CDR3 is 16 amino acids. CDR1 is MNHEY, CDR2 SVGAGI, per germline. This CDR3 is CASSYQAGRSYNEQFF. The DNA of the CDR3 is TGTGCCAGCAGTTACCAGGCGGGAAGGTCCTACAATGAGCAGTTCTTC.

The CDR3 DNA sequence: TGTGCCAGCAGTTTGAGGGGCAAGGGCACTGAAGCTTTCTTT. Residues: CASSLRGKGTEAFF. V and J are TRBV12-3 or TRBV12-4 and TRBJ1-1, with D perhaps matching TRBD1 (5 bases). This CDR3 has 14 amino acids. The V gene lost 3 bases and the J gene lost 4 bases, with 12 bases spanning the gap.

The chain is built from TRBV12-3 or TRBV12-4 and TRBJ2-3; D unclear. V lost 0 bases, J lost 3 bases, and 13 bases lay in between. The CDR3 is 16 residues long. The CDR3 protein is CASSLALKAATDTQYF. CDR3 sequence (DNA): TGTGCCAGCAGTTTAGCGCTAAAGGCAGCTACAGATACGCAGTATTTT.

The chain is built from TRBV10-3 and TRBJ2-2, with D possibly being TRBD1 (6 bases). Between the trimmed V and J ends, which lost 6 bases and 6 bases, there was a span of 14 bases. CDR3 length equals 14 residues. Germline CDR1 ENHRY, CDR2 SYGVKD. The CDR3 DNA sequence: TGTGCCATCAGGGCAGGGGCGAAGGCCGGGGAGCTGTTTTTT. Amino acid sequence: CAIRAGAKAGELFF.

This clonotype showed up many times. The J gene is TRBJ1-1, the V gene TRBV4-3; no reliable D call. Germline V gives CDR1 LGHNA, CDR2 YSLEER. V was shortened by 0 bases and J by 2 bases, with 16 bases between the two germline ends. This CDR3 is 17 amino acids long. CDR3 sequence: CASSQDYSKGLNTEAFF. The CDR3 DNA reads TGCGCCAGCAGCCAAGATTATAGTAAAGGGTTAAACACTGAAGCTTTCTTT.

V usage is TRBV7-9 and J usage is TRBJ2-1, with 10 bases aligning to TRBD2. V shed 5 bases and J 0 bases; nucleotides not matched to a gene: 7. The CDR3 totals 17 residues. In germline, CDR1 is SEHNR, CDR2 FQNEAQ (reference sequence). The CDR3 protein is CASSAKTSGPSYNEQFF. CDR3 DNA: TGTGCCAGCAGCGCCAAGACTAGCGGGCCCTCCTACAATGAGCAGTTCTTC.

This clonotype has only a few counts. The chain uses TRBV5-1 and TRBJ2-6; no definite D call. Germline V CDR1 and CDR2: SGHRS, YFSETQ. Trimming took 6 bases from V and 1 from J, leaving 8 bases between them. The CDR3 sequence is 14 residues long. CDR3 residues: CASNDPSGANVLTF. The CDR3 DNA reads TGCGCCAGCAACGATCCATCTGGGGCCAACGTCCTGACTTTC.

This clonotype was counted a few times. CDR3 DNA sequence: TGTGCCAGCAGCTTAATAATCGGGGTCTCTGGGGCCAACGTCCTGACTTTC. This encodes CASSLIIGVSGANVLTF. The chain recombines TRBV11-2 with TRBJ2-6; possible D gene TRBD2, 5 bases. Trimming stripped 2 bases from V and 0 bases from J, with 11 bases between. The length of the CDR3 is 17 residues. Germline loops: CDR1 SGHAT, CDR2 FQNNGV.

This clonotype was recorded a few times. J is TRBJ2-3 and V is TRBV29-1; D unresolved. Trimming stripped 4 bases from V and 0 bases from J, with 8 bases between. The CDR3 sequence is 13 residues long. Germline-derived CDR1 and CDR2 are SQVTM and ANQGSEA. The CDR3 region is CSVAGSSTDTQYF. The DNA of the CDR3 is TGCAGCGTTGCCGGGTCTAGCACAGATACGCAGTATTTT.

The chain joins TRBV24-1 to TRBJ2-3; D possibly corresponds to TRBD2 (5 bases). The CDR3 totals 16 residues. Per the germline V gene, CDR1 is KGHDR and CDR2 is SFDVKD. Between the trimmed V and J ends, which lost 4 bases and 2 bases, there was a span of 15 bases. The CDR3 region is CATSDPLGGFTDTQYF. CDR3 DNA sequence: TGTGCCACCAGTGACCCCCTCGGCGGGTTCACAGATACGCAGTATTTT.

The sample holds a few counts of this clonotype. The chain couples TRBV6-6 to TRBJ1-2; no clear D gene. CDR3 size: 13 residues. Trimming stripped 5 bases from V and 3 bases from J, with 10 bases between. Germline CDR1 MNHNY, CDR2 SVGAGI (reference sequence). This CDR3 is CASSQAPHYGYTF. The DNA of the CDR3 is TGTGCCAGCAGTCAGGCTCCCCACTATGGCTACACCTTC.

This rearrangement joins TRBV29-1 to TRBJ2-4; D remains unclear. This CDR3 region has 14 residues. The germline V and J ends were trimmed by 0 bases and 0 bases, with 6 bases remaining between them. Per germline, CDR1 SQVTM and CDR2 ANQGSEA. DNA of the CDR3: TGCAGCGTTGAAGATAACTTAGCCAAAAACATTCAGTACTTC. This encodes CSVEDNLAKNIQYF.

This clonotype came up many times. The chain joins TRBV4-3 to TRBJ2-7; TRBD1 is a possible D gene (5 bases). Between the trimmed V and J ends, which lost 3 bases and 0 bases, there was a span of 9 bases. Germline CDR1 and CDR2: LGHNA and YSLEER. The CDR3 is 14 residues long. Here the CDR3 DNA reads TGCGCCAGCAGCCAGACAGTGAACTCCTACGAGCAGTACTTC. This encodes CASSQTVNSYEQYF.

This clonotype was observed a handful of times. The J gene is TRBJ2-5, the V gene TRBV24-1, with a possible D match to TRBD1 (6 bases). The V end was cut by 7 bases, the J end by 4 bases, with 12 bases between. CDR1 is KGHDR and CDR2 is SFDVKD in the germline V gene. The CDR3 has 13 residues. DNA of the CDR3: TGTGCCACCAGGGACAGTTATTCAGAGACCCAGTACTTC. This encodes CATRDSYSETQYF.

This clonotype was counted ten times or more. The V call is TRBV10-3, the J call TRBJ2-2; 9 positions agree with TRBD1. CDR1 ENHRY and CDR2 SYGVKD come from the germline V gene. CDR3 length: 15 residues. J gave up 4 bases and V 4 bases, and 4 bases lay outside the gene matches. The CDR3 sequence is CAISVGDRVTGELFF. The CDR3 DNA reads as TGTGCCATCAGTGTCGGGGACAGGGTCACCGGGGAGCTGTTTTTT.

This clonotype was seen a few times. V gene TRBV7-9 combines with J gene TRBJ2-1; D gene uncertain. Germline CDR1 and CDR2: SEHNR and FQNEAQ (reference sequence). V lost 5 bases and J lost 7, with 9 bases in between. CDR3 length: 12 residues. The CDR3 is CASSPRPNEQFF. Written as DNA, the CDR3 is TGTGCCAGCAGCCCCAGACCTAATGAGCAGTTCTTC.